A single sample gave rise to the 18 T cell receptor beta chains below, sequenced in a study of lymphopenia after photon versus proton radiotherapy. Produced via immunoSEQ multiplex PCR; TCRdb's table is partial and in-frame only. The data hold some 14,000 clones, with 82% observed a single time. Sequences were derived from peripheral blood, sampled from a patient treated with photon-based radiotherapy. These TCRs come from a middle-aged man with gastric cancer.

V usage is TRBV4-3 and J usage is TRBJ2-3; tentative D call: TRBD2 (7 bases). From germline, CDR1 is LGHNA and CDR2 YSLEER. The CDR3 runs 17 residues. The germline V and J ends were trimmed by 3 bases and 4 bases, with 20 bases remaining between them. The CDR3 region is CASSHVRGGIQADTQYF. The CDR3 nucleotides are TGCGCCAGCAGCCACGTGAGGGGGGGTATCCAGGCAGATACGCAGTATTTT.

J is TRBJ2-5 and V is TRBV7-2; 10 bases are a match to TRBD2. This CDR3 region has 13 residues. Unmatched junction bases numbered 2, after V lost 3 bases and J lost 7 bases. Germline V gene sequence: CDR1 SGHTA, CDR2 FQGNSA. As DNA, the CDR3 is TGTGCCAGCAGCTTTGGACTAGCGGCGACCCAGTACTTC. It codes for CASSFGLAATQYF.

This sequence joins TRBV6-6 and TRBJ2-7; possibly TRBD2 for D (6 bases). Per germline, CDR1 MNHNY and CDR2 SVGAGI (reference sequence). The V and J ends lost 6 bases and 1 base respectively, with 13 bases between them. The CDR3 length is 14 residues. The CDR3 DNA sequence: TGTGCCAGCAGCCTGGAGGGCGCGTCCTACGAGCAGTACGTC. Translated: CASSLEGASYEQYV.

This chain uses TRBV5-1 with TRBJ2-7, with 7 bases fitting TRBD1. Germline CDR1 reads SGHRS; CDR2 reads YFSETQ. CDR3 length equals 16 residues. With V trimmed by 0 bases and J by 0 bases, 6 bases remained unmatched. As DNA, the CDR3 is TGCGCCAGCAGCTTGGTCCGGACAGGTCTCTCCTACGAGCAGTACTTC. It encodes CASSLVRTGLSYEQYF.

The chain recombines TRBV18 with TRBJ2-7; D is possibly TRBD2 (5 bases). In germline, CDR1 is KGHSH, CDR2 LQKENI. The V gene lost 5 bases and the J gene lost 4 bases, with 15 bases spanning the gap. The CDR3 runs to 14 residues. The chain's CDR3 is CASSATGNSYEQYF. Written as DNA, the CDR3 is TGTGCCAGCTCAGCAACGGGGAATTCTTACGAGCAGTACTTC.

The chain links TRBV4-1 to TRBJ1-5; D might be TRBD1 (5 bases). Trimming took 4 bases from V and 1 from J, leaving 5 bases between them. Germline assignment: CDR1 MGHRA and CDR2 YSYEKL. This CDR3 region has 13 residues. CDR3 nucleotides: TGCGCCAGCAGCCGGGACAGCAATCAGCCCCAGCATTTT. Translating it yields CASSRDSNQPQHF.

J is TRBJ2-3 and V is TRBV10-1; no definite D call. V was cut by 8 bases and J by 2 bases, with 5 bases left in between. From germline, CDR1 is WNHNN and CDR2 SYGVQD (reference sequence). The length of the CDR3 is 11 residues. This chain's CDR3 is CASGNTDTQYF. As DNA, the CDR3 is TGCGCCAGCGGGAACACAGATACGCAGTATTTT.

The chain employs TRBV5-1 and TRBJ2-5; 13 bases are shared with TRBD2. Unmatched junction bases numbered 7, after V lost 0 bases and J lost 5 bases. This CDR3 region has 17 residues. CDR1 is SGHRS and CDR2 is YFSETQ in the germline V gene. This CDR3 reads CASSLVLAGGPSETQYF. CDR3 sequence (DNA): TGCGCCAGCAGCTTGGTACTAGCGGGGGGGCCGAGTGAGACCCAGTACTTC.

This chain joins TRBV27 and TRBJ2-7; D remains ambiguous. Trimming took off 3 bases at V and 4 bases at J, with 13 bases between the two ends. The CDR3 spans 14 residues. Germline V gene data show CDR1 as MNHEY and CDR2 as SMNVEV (reference sequence). The CDR3 region has the DNA TGTGCCAGCAGTTTGGGCCCGGCGAGGTACGAGCAGTACGTC. Protein sequence: CASSLGPARYEQYV.

The chain uses TRBV19 and TRBJ1-2; D may be TRBD1 (6 bases). This CDR3 is 13 amino acids long. The V and J ends lost 5 bases and 4 bases respectively, with 11 bases between them. Germline values: CDR1 LNHDA, CDR2 SQIVND (reference sequence). For the CDR3, the DNA is TGTGCCAGTAGTCCCGGCAGGGGCTATGGCTACACCTTC. This gives the protein CASSPGRGYGYTF. Filled out from reference TRBV19 and TRBJ1-2, the complete variable domain reads DGGITQSPKYLFRKEGQNVTLSCEQNLNHDAMYWYRQDPGQGLRLIYYSQIVNDFQKGDIAEGYSVSREKKESFPLTVTSAQKNPTAFYLCASSPGRGYGYTFGSGTRLTVV.

On this clone itself: The junction shows a germline mismatch at one end, possibly a read error. V gene TRBV18 combines with J gene TRBJ1-1; 7 bases fit TRBD1. CDR1 and CDR2 (germline): KGHSH, LQKENI. CDR3 length: 20 amino acids. The CDR3 region is CASSPTFLWAAGGLKTEAFF. The CDR3 region has the DNA TGTGCCAGCTCACCAACTTTCTTGTGGGCGGCAGGGGGGTTGAAAACTGAAGCTTTCTTT.

The V gene is TRBV6-1, the J gene TRBJ2-5; no definite D call. The CDR3 sequence is 14 residues long. Per the germline V gene, CDR1 is MNHNS and CDR2 is SASEGT. The V gene lost 3 bases and the J gene lost 1 base, with 9 bases spanning the gap. CDR3 loop: CASSDESPQETQYF. CDR3 nucleotide sequence: TGTGCCAGCAGTGATGAGAGCCCCCAAGAGACCCAGTACTTC.

V and J are TRBV11-3 and TRBJ2-1; TRBD1 might be the D (5 bases). Germline-derived CDR1 and CDR2 are SGHNT and YENEEA. Between the trimmed V and J ends, which lost 5 bases and 6 bases, there was a span of 11 bases. CDR3 length: 13 residues. CDR3: CASSLNQGNEQFF. The CDR3 DNA sequence: TGTGCCAGCAGCCTAAACCAGGGCAATGAGCAGTTCTTC.

V and J are TRBV19 and TRBJ2-2, with D maybe TRBD1 (6 bases). Germline CDR1 is LNHDA and CDR2 is SQIVND (reference sequence). The CDR3 consists of 16 residues. Trimming cost V 6 bases and J 0 bases, with 14 bases left between them. The CDR3 protein is CASSDPGQSNTGELFF. CDR3 DNA: TGTGCCAGTAGCGATCCGGGACAATCGAACACCGGGGAGCTGTTTTTT.

J is TRBJ2-3 and V is TRBV27; 9 bases are shared with TRBD2. This CDR3 region has 15 residues. Germline CDR1 MNHEY, CDR2 SMNVEV (reference sequence). Trimming removed 10 bases from V and 6 bases from J; junction bases left unmatched: 14. CDR3 in DNA: TGTGCCACGAGGGTAGCGGGGGTAATTGGGGATACGCAGTATTTT. Protein: CATRVAGVIGDTQYF.

The rearrangement uses TRBV11-2 and TRBJ2-4, with 7 bases lining up with TRBD2. The ends lost 3 bases at V and 0 bases at J; junction bases unmatched: 11. This CDR3 has 18 residues. CDR1 and CDR2 (germline): SGHAT, FQNNGV. The CDR3 reads CASSLGGGLGLAKNIQYF. Written as DNA, the CDR3 is TGTGCCAGCAGCTTGGGCGGGGGTTTAGGCCTAGCCAAAAACATTCAGTACTTC.

The chain recombines TRBV11-2 with TRBJ2-2, with TRBD2 identical over 13 bases. Losses at the gene ends were 5 bases for V and 7 bases for J; bases not matched to a gene: 10. Germline CDR1 reads SGHAT; CDR2 reads FQNNGV. The CDR3 spans 17 residues. For the CDR3, the DNA is TGTGCCAGCAGCGCCCTCACTAGCGGGGGGGCCAGCGGGGAGCTGTTTTTT. Translated, it gives CASSALTSGGASGELFF.

This rearrangement joins TRBV5-6 to TRBJ2-5; no firm D call. The V gene lost 0 bases and the J gene lost 5 bases, with 5 bases spanning the gap. CDR1 is SGHDT and CDR2 is YYEEEE in the germline V gene. The CDR3 consists of 12 residues. As DNA, the CDR3 is TGTGCCAGCAGCTTGGGGTGGGAGACCCAGTACTTC. Translated, it gives CASSLGWETQYF.